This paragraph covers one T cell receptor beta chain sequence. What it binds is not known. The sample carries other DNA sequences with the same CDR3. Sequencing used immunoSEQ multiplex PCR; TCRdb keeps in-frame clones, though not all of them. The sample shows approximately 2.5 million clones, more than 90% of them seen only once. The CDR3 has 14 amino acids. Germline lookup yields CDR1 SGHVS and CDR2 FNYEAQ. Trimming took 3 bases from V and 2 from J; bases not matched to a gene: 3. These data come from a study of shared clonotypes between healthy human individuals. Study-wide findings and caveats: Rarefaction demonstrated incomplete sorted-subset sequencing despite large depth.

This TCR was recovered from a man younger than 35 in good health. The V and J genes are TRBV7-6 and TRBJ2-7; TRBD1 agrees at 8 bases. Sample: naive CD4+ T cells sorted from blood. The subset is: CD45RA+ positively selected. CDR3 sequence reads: CASSFGQGPYEQYF. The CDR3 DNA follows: TGTGCCAGCAGCTTCGGACAGGGACCCTACGAGCAGTACTTC.